This TCR beta chain was captured by sequencing in a study of T-cell memory formation after mild COVID-19. Across the study: In these data, TCR clusters were largely donor specific.

Whole-study results and caveats: Clones contracting day 15 to 85 were balanced CD4/CD8; later expanders leaned CD4+.

From the 5' RACE reads, TCRdb called clonotypes with MiXCR, one entry per CDR3 protein. The repertoire holds roughly 130,000 distinct CDR3 sequences, with around 15% as singletons. As for this clonotype: Its antigen is unidentified.

This clonotype was sampled from a man younger than 35 who had mild COVID-19 (a few samples of this study predate the infection). Cell type and time point are not known. Sequenced sample: PBMCs or a T cell subset sorted from them (not recorded which).

The CDR3 sequence is CASSHKRGETQYF. In DNA form, the CDR3 reads TGTGCCAGCTCTCATAAACGGGGAGAGACCCAGTACTTC. The rearrangement uses TRBV6-5 and TRBJ2-5; D possibly corresponds to TRBD2 (5 bases). Trimming cost V 8 bases and J 4 bases, with 14 bases left between them. CDR1 and CDR2 from the germline V gene are MNHEY and SVGAGI. This CDR3 has 13 residues.